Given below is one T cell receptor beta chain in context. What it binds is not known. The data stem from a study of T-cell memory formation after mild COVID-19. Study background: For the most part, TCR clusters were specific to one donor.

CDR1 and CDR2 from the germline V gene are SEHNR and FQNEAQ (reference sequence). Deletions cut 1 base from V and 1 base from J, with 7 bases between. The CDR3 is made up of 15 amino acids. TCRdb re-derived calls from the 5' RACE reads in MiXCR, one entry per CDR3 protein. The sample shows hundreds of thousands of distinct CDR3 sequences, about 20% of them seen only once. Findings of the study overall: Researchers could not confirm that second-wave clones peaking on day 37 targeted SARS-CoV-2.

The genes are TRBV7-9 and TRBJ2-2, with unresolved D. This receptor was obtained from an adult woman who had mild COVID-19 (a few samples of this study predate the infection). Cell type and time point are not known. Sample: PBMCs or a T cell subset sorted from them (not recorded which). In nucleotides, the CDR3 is TGTGCCAGCAGCTTAGTAAATAGGAACACCGGGGAGCTGTTTTTT. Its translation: CASSLVNRNTGELFF.